The 29 T cell receptor beta chains listed next were all sequenced from one sample in a study of T cell responses to AZD1222 COVID-19 vaccine. Profiled with immunoSEQ multiplex PCR; TCRdb holds only in-frame clones, not every one. The sample carries over 140,000 clones, about 91% recorded once. Specimen: peripheral blood, collected 28 days after the second AZD1222 dose. The source is an adult who received the AZD1222 COVID-19 vaccine.

The chain recombines TRBV28 with TRBJ2-7; 10 bases fit TRBD1. This CDR3 is built from 15 residues. The germline V gene encodes CDR1 MDHEN and CDR2 SYDVKM. V lost 5 bases, J lost 3 bases, and 7 bases stayed unmatched. CDR3 sequence reads: CASSIAGTGDYEQYF. In DNA form, the CDR3 reads TGTGCCAGCAGTATAGCCGGGACAGGGGACTACGAGCAGTACTTC.

This sequence joins TRBV9 and TRBJ1-2; no clear D. The CDR3 consists of 13 residues. Germline V CDR1 and CDR2: SGDLS, YYNGEE. V lost 4 bases to trimming and J lost 8 bases, with 15 bases between them. The CDR3 bases are TGTGCCAGCAGCCCAGTAGGGTCTTCAGGCTACACCTTC. Translation gives CASSPVGSSGYTF.

The V and J genes are TRBV29-1 and TRBJ2-3, with D unclear. CDR1 and CDR2 from the germline V gene are SQVTM and ANQGSEA. The CDR3 runs to 10 residues. The V and J ends lost 7 bases and 1 base respectively, with 3 bases between them. The CDR3: CSARTDTQYF. In DNA, the CDR3 is TGCAGCGCCCGCACAGATACGCAGTATTTT.

V usage is TRBV7-8 and J usage is TRBJ2-5, with D perhaps given as TRBD1 or TRBD2 (5 bases each). Deletions cut 5 bases from V and 1 base from J, with 8 bases between. CDR1 SGHVS and CDR2 FQNEAQ come from the germline V gene. The CDR3 contains 13 residues. The DNA for the CDR3 is TGTGCCAGCAGCCCGGGACCCCAAGAGACCCAGTACTTC. This translates into CASSPGPQETQYF.

This chain uses TRBV5-1 with TRBJ1-1; possibly TRBD1 for D (5 bases). Germline V lookup: CDR1 SGHRS, CDR2 YFSETQ. The CDR3 spans 15 residues. The germline V and J ends were trimmed by 4 bases and 1 base, with 14 bases remaining between them. CDR3 DNA sequence: TGCGCCAGCAGCCAGATGGGACCCGAGAACACTGAAGCTTTCTTT. The encoded protein is CASSQMGPENTEAFF.

The J gene is TRBJ1-1, the V gene TRBV6-5; tentatively, D is TRBD1 (5 bases). This CDR3 spans 16 amino acids. V shed 2 bases and J shed 4 bases, with 17 bases lying between them. CDR1 and CDR2 (germline): MNHEY, SVGAGI. The CDR3 DNA reads TGTGCCAGCAGTTACATCGGGGGAAGGGGCGCCACTGAAGCTTTCTTT. This translates into CASSYIGGRGATEAFF.

This rearrangement joins TRBV19 to TRBJ2-7, with TRBD1 matching 9 bases. The CDR3 covers 15 residues. With 5 bases clipped from V and 5 bases from J, the junction kept 10 bases outside the gene matches. Germline V gene sequence: CDR1 LNHDA, CDR2 SQIVND (reference sequence). As DNA, the CDR3 is TGTGCCAGTAGTCAAGGTACAGGGGGCCGGGACGAGCAGTACTTC. It specifies CASSQGTGGRDEQYF. Complete variable domain (other parts from reference TRBV19 and TRBJ2-7): DGGITQSPKYLFRKEGQNVTLSCEQNLNHDAMYWYRQDPGQGLRLIYYSQIVNDFQKGDIAEGYSVSREKKESFPLTVTSAQKNPTAFYLCASSQGTGGRDEQYFGPGTRLTVT.

The rearrangement joins TRBV6-5 to TRBJ1-3; D perhaps matches TRBD1 (6 bases). Trimming removed 2 bases at V and 2 bases at J, with 13 bases between. Germline values: CDR1 MNHEY, CDR2 SVGAGI. This CDR3 has 16 amino acids. This chain's CDR3 is CASSYGGAGTGNTIYF. The CDR3 bases are TGTGCCAGCAGTTACGGGGGGGCAGGAACTGGAAACACCATATATTTT.

The rearrangement uses TRBV28 and TRBJ1-1; TRBD1 might be the D (6 bases). V was cut by 6 bases and J by 2 bases, with 19 bases left in between. The germline CDR1 and CDR2 sequences are MDHEN and SYDVKM. There are 16 residues in the CDR3. The CDR3 reads CASRPRTGTLNTEAFF. CDR3 DNA: TGTGCCAGCAGGCCAAGAACAGGGACCCTTAACACTGAAGCTTTCTTT.

The V call is TRBV16, the J call TRBJ1-5; the match to TRBD1 covers 7 bases. This CDR3 spans 14 amino acids. Germline assignment: CDR1 KGHSY and CDR2 FQNENV. The trim removed 5 bases at V and 5 bases at J, leaving 6 bases unmatched. CDR3 sequence: CASSLRTGHQPQHF. The DNA of the CDR3 is TGTGCCAGCAGCTTGCGGACAGGACATCAGCCCCAGCATTTT.

This chain connects TRBV11-2 to TRBJ1-6, with 10 bases fitting TRBD1. Germline-derived CDR1 and CDR2 are SGHAT and FQNNGV. CDR3 length equals 17 residues. V lost 0 bases, J lost 9 bases, and 8 bases stayed unmatched. This CDR3 reads CASSLDSRGQGFSPLHF. For the CDR3, the DNA is TGTGCCAGCAGCTTAGATAGTAGGGGACAGGGGTTTTCACCCCTCCACTTT.

The V gene is TRBV28, the J gene TRBJ2-4; D is possibly TRBD2 (6 bases). There are 15 residues in the CDR3. Trimming pared 6 bases from V and 1 base from J, leaving 13 bases between. Looked up from germline, CDR1 is MDHEN and CDR2 is SYDVKM. CDR3 sequence: CASSPPGEAKNIQYF. CDR3 nucleotides: TGTGCCAGCAGCCCGCCGGGGGAGGCCAAAAACATTCAGTACTTC.

The V call is TRBV29-1, the J call TRBJ2-5; D is possibly TRBD1 (5 bases). CDR1 and CDR2 (germline): SQVTM, ANQGSEA. Trimming took off 8 bases at V and 5 bases at J, with 15 bases between the two ends. CDR3 size: 12 residues. CDR3 nucleotides: TGCAGCTGGAAAGGTGGGGCGGAGACCCAGTACTTC. Amino acids: CSWKGGAETQYF.

The chain has TRBV28 and TRBJ2-1; 8 bases are shared with TRBD2. The V and J ends lost 2 bases and 6 bases, in that order; junction bases with no gene match: 3. The CDR3 extends over 14 amino acids. Germline CDR1 MDHEN, CDR2 SYDVKM. CDR3 bases: TGTGCCAGCAGTTTAATGAGCGGGAGCAATGAGCAGTTCTTC. Translated: CASSLMSGSNEQFF.

This chain links TRBV21-1 with TRBJ1-4. TRBV21-1 is a pseudogene segment. The CDR3 runs 16 residues. As DNA, the CDR3 is TGTGCCAGCACCGAGGGGGGGGGCGCAACTAATGAAAAACTGTTTTTT. Amino acid sequence: CASTEGGGATNEKLFF.

The chain employs TRBV29-1 and TRBJ1-2; possible D gene TRBD1, 5 bases. Trimming cost V 0 bases and J 7 bases, with 15 bases left between them. This CDR3 region has 14 residues. Germline CDR1 SQVTM, CDR2 ANQGSEA. The CDR3 region has the DNA TGCAGCGTTGAAGAAGGTCTGGGGCCGGCTGGCTACACCTTC. Protein product: CSVEEGLGPAGYTF.

The CDR3 sequence: CATTQGPFTDTQYF. CDR3 DNA sequence: TGTGCCACCACACAGGGGCCTTTCACAGATACGCAGTATTTT. The V and J genes are TRBV19 and TRBJ2-3; 7 positions match TRBD1. From germline, CDR1 is LNHDA and CDR2 SQIVND (reference sequence). The ends lost 10 bases at V and 2 bases at J; junction bases unmatched: 9. The CDR3 has 14 residues.

The chain combines TRBV5-1 with TRBJ2-1; the D is unclear. CDR3 length: 14 residues. CDR1 SGHRS and CDR2 YFSETQ come from the germline V gene. The V end was cut by 0 bases, the J end by 2 bases, with 6 bases between. The DNA for the CDR3 is TGCGCCAGCAGCTTGGCCGCGCCCTACAATGAGCAGTTCTTC. This sequence encodes CASSLAAPYNEQFF. The complete variable domain, with remaining parts taken from reference TRBV5-1 and TRBJ2-1, reads KAGVTQTPRYLIKTRGQQVTLSCSPISGHRSVSWYQQTPGQGLQFLFEYFSETQRNKGNFPGRFSGRQFSNSRSEMNVSTLELGDSALYLCASSLAAPYNEQFFGPGTRLTVL.

The chain recombines TRBV15 with TRBJ2-7; 7 nucleotides match TRBD1. Germline-derived CDR1 and CDR2 are LNHNV and YYDKDF (reference sequence). There are 17 residues in the CDR3. Unmatched junction bases numbered 16, after V lost 5 bases and J lost 3 bases. CDR3 nucleotide sequence: TGTGCCACCAGCCCCCGCTTCCCGGGACAGCCGTACTACGAGCAGTACTTC. Its protein is CATSPRFPGQPYYEQYF.

The J gene is TRBJ1-1, the V gene TRBV18, with D possibly TRBD1 on 5 matching bases. This CDR3 has 14 residues. Germline-derived CDR1 and CDR2 are KGHSH and LQKENI. Between the trimmed V and J ends, which lost 4 bases and 5 bases, there was a span of 14 bases. The CDR3 loop is CASSLRGLETEAFF. CDR3 coding DNA: TGTGCCAGCTCACTCCGGGGGTTGGAAACTGAAGCTTTCTTT.

The rearrangement links TRBV9 to TRBJ2-5, with a possible D match to TRBD2 (5 bases). CDR3 length: 14 residues. Trimming removed 2 bases from V and 0 bases from J, with 8 bases in between. Per the germline V gene, CDR1 is SGDLS and CDR2 is YYNGEE. The CDR3 loop reads CASSVEGHQETQYF. The CDR3 nucleotides are TGTGCCAGCAGCGTTGAGGGTCACCAAGAGACCCAGTACTTC.

The chain joins TRBV4-2 to TRBJ1-4; no clear D gene. Trimming pared 1 base from V and 5 bases from J, leaving 14 bases between. The CDR3 is made up of 16 amino acids. Germline V gene lookup returns CDR1 LGHNA and CDR2 YNFKEQ. Here the CDR3 DNA reads TGTGCCAGCAGCCAAGTTCGGAACAACCCGAATGAAAAACTGTTTTTT. Its protein is CASSQVRNNPNEKLFF.

A word on this clone: An end of the junction does not agree with germline; a read error may underlie this. This sequence joins TRBV7-7 and TRBJ2-2; 13 nucleotides line up with TRBD2. In germline, CDR1 is SSHAT, CDR2 FNYEAQ (reference sequence). This CDR3 has 16 residues. The CDR3 is CASSSRLAGGTGELFF. CDR3 DNA sequence: TGTGCTAGCAGCTCGAGACTAGCGGGAGGAACCGGGGAGCTGTTTTTT. The complete variable domain, with remaining parts taken from reference TRBV7-7 and TRBJ2-2, reads GAGVSQSPRYKVTKRGQDVTLRCDPISSHATLYWYQQALGQGPEFLTYFNYEAQPDKSGLPSDRFSAERPEGSISTLTIQRTEQRDSAMYRCASSSRLAGGTGELFFGEGSRLTVL.

V gene TRBV7-9 combines with J gene TRBJ1-4; D is uncertain. This CDR3 comprises 16 residues. V lost 1 base, J lost 10 bases, and 19 bases lay in between. The germline CDR1 and CDR2 sequences are SEHNR and FQNEAQ (reference sequence). The DNA of the CDR3 is TGTGCCAGCAGCTTAGGAAGGCCACCTGTTCTTGGAAAACTGTTTTTT. It is translated as CASSLGRPPVLGKLFF.

The J gene is TRBJ1-6, the V gene TRBV12-3 or TRBV12-4; D is undetermined. The CDR3 length is 12 residues. Trimming shortened V by 4 bases and J by 7 bases, and 5 bases separated the two germline ends. CDR3 bases: TGTGCCAGCAGTTGGGAAAATTCACCCCTCCACTTT. Its translation: CASSWENSPLHF.

V and J are TRBV3-1 (or the pseudogene TRBV3-2) and TRBJ2-5; 7 nucleotides align to TRBD2. J was trimmed by 3 bases and V by 0 bases; bases with no gene match: 13. CDR1 LGHDT and CDR2 YNNKEL come from the germline V gene (reference sequence). CDR3 length equals 18 residues. The CDR3 DNA is TGTGCCAGCAGCCAAGATGGCTACGGGTCTAGCGGTAAAGAGACCCAGTACTTC. Amino acid sequence: CASSQDGYGSSGKETQYF.

The chain links TRBV7-3 to TRBJ2-5; 9 bases line up with TRBD2. CDR3 length equals 17 residues. J lost 3 bases, V lost 5 bases, and 13 bases had no gene match. CDR1 is SGHTA, CDR2 FQGTGA, per germline. The CDR3 spells CASSPRTSASQEETQYF. DNA of the CDR3: TGTGCCAGCAGCCCTCGGACTAGCGCCTCGCAAGAAGAGACCCAGTACTTC.

The rearrangement links TRBV7-9 to TRBJ1-2; the match to TRBD1 covers 8 bases. CDR3 length: 15 residues. Looked up from germline, CDR1 is SEHNR and CDR2 is FQNEAQ (reference sequence). J gave up 6 bases and V 3 bases, and 9 bases lay outside the gene matches. The CDR3 DNA is TGTGCCAGCAGCTTGGGGCAGGGGGCGGTGGATGGCTACACCTTC. It is translated as CASSLGQGAVDGYTF. The entire variable domain, with the rest obtained from reference TRBV7-9 and TRBJ1-2, is as follows: DTGVSQNPRHKITKRGQNVTFRCDPISEHNRLYWYRQTLGQGPEFLTYFQNEAQLEKSRLLSDRFSAERPKGSFSTLEIQRTEQGDSAMYLCASSLGQGAVDGYTFGSGTRLTVV.

The CDR3 DNA is TGTGCCAGCAGCGGCTCCGGGGGTCTCTTCAATGAGCAGTTCTTC. This translates into CASSGSGGLFNEQFF. V and J are TRBV7-9 and TRBJ2-1; TRBD2 might be the D (6 bases). From germline, CDR1 is SEHNR and CDR2 FQNEAQ (reference sequence). The V end lost 5 bases, the J end lost 6 bases, and 17 bases lay between the germline ends. The CDR3 is 15 amino acids.